The 14 T cell receptor beta chains given below trace back to one sample, sequenced in a study of T cell repertoires in cytomegalovirus infection. TCRdb recomputed calls from the reads with MiXCR, one row per CDR3 protein. Of about 230,000 distinct CDR3 sequences listed, 22% are singletons. Sequences were obtained from CD8+ T cells from PBMCs. The receptors originated from a human donor in good health (CMV status not recorded). Some clones in this sample may be carry-over from other donors' samples.

A remark on this clonotype: A much larger clonotype is one base distant, so this may be a read error. The chain has TRBV7-6 and TRBJ2-3; 13 nucleotides align to TRBD2. Germline V gene data show CDR1 as SGHVS and CDR2 as FNYEAQ. The CDR3 loop spans 16 amino acids. J lost 0 bases, V lost 5 bases, and 2 bases had no gene match. This CDR3 is CASSAGLAGSTDTQYF. CDR3 DNA sequence: TGTGCCAGCAGCGCGGGACTAGCGGGGAGCACAGATACGCAGTATTTT.

In its sample, this clonotype was seen many times. The genes are TRBV28 and TRBJ2-3; D may match TRBD1 or TRBD2 (5 bases each). The CDR3 covers 16 residues. V was cut by 5 bases and J by 1 base, with 16 bases left in between. Germline V lookup: CDR1 MDHEN, CDR2 SYDVKM. CDR3 protein: CASSQGDRGGTDTQYF. The CDR3 nucleotides are TGTGCCAGCAGTCAAGGGGATCGGGGCGGCACAGATACGCAGTATTTT.

The gene calls are TRBV29-1 and TRBJ2-7; D possibly corresponds to TRBD1 (5 bases). CDR3 length: 13 amino acids. Germline V gene data show CDR1 as SQVTM and CDR2 as ANQGSEA. V lost 4 bases, J lost 2 bases, and 12 bases lay in between. CDR3 sequence reads: CSVGRGQTYEQYF. The CDR3 DNA follows: TGCAGCGTTGGTAGAGGACAAACCTACGAGCAGTACTTC.

This clonotype turned up a few times. Here the CDR3 reads CSVEQGVNTDTQYF. The CDR3 nucleotides read TGCAGCGTTGAGCAGGGGGTGAACACAGATACGCAGTATTTT. The chain recombines TRBV29-1 with TRBJ2-3; 7 positions match TRBD1. The CDR3 is made up of 14 amino acids. V was pared by 3 bases and J by 2 bases, with 5 bases of the junction left unmatched. Looked up from germline, CDR1 is SQVTM and CDR2 is ANQGSEA.

V is TRBV29-1 and J is TRBJ1-2; TRBD1 might be the D (6 bases). The ends were cut back, 6 bases at V and 8 bases at J, with 19 bases in the middle. The CDR3 contains 13 residues. Germline V lookup: CDR1 SQVTM, CDR2 ANQGSEA. This CDR3 reads CSVQGGGPTGYTF. The CDR3 DNA reads TGCAGCGTCCAAGGGGGAGGACCTACCGGCTACACCTTC. The variable domain in full, completed from reference TRBV29-1 and TRBJ1-2, reads SAVISQKPSRDICQRGTSLTIQCQVDSQVTMMFWYRQQPGQSLTLIATANQGSEATYESGFVIDKFPISRPNLTFSTLTVSNMSPEDSSIYLCSVQGGGPTGYTFGSGTRLTVV.

The chain links TRBV28 to TRBJ1-1; possibly TRBD1 for D (6 bases). The CDR3 is 14 residues long. Germline-derived CDR1 and CDR2 are MDHEN and SYDVKM. Deletions cut 7 bases from V and 1 base from J, with 13 bases between. Here the CDR3 DNA reads TGTGCCAGCACCGTAGGGGGGGCGAACACTGAAGCTTTCTTT. It encodes CASTVGGANTEAFF.

This clonotype was recorded many times. The chain is built from TRBV15 and TRBJ1-6; 7 bases match TRBD1. The germline V gene has CDR1 LNHNV and CDR2 YYDKDF (reference sequence). The length of the CDR3 is 15 residues. After removal of 1 base from V and 3 bases from J, the junction contained 0 bases not matched to a gene. In DNA form, the CDR3 reads TGTGCCACCAGCAGAGGACAGGGCTATAATTCACCCCTCCACTTT. Its protein product is CATSRGQGYNSPLHF.

This clonotype showed up just a few times. V and J are TRBV5-1 and TRBJ2-2, with D possibly being TRBD1 (6 bases). Germline V lookup: CDR1 SGHRS, CDR2 YFSETQ. The CDR3 loop spans 15 amino acids. Trimming took off 3 bases at V and 4 bases at J, with 13 bases between the two ends. CDR3 in amino acids: CASSWTGQFTGELFF. Here the CDR3 DNA reads TGCGCCAGCAGCTGGACGGGACAATTCACCGGGGAGCTGTTTTTT. The full variable domain, completed using reference TRBV5-1 and TRBJ2-2, is KAGVTQTPRYLIKTRGQQVTLSCSPISGHRSVSWYQQTPGQGLQFLFEYFSETQRNKGNFPGRFSGRQFSNSRSEMNVSTLELGDSALYLCASSWTGQFTGELFFGEGSRLTVL.

V usage is TRBV13 and J usage is TRBJ2-1; the D call may be TRBD1 or TRBD2 (5 bases each). V shed 0 bases and J shed 4 bases, with 10 bases lying between them. Germline V gives CDR1 PRHDT, CDR2 FYEKMQ (reference sequence). The CDR3 has 15 amino acids. The CDR3 DNA is TGTGCCAGCAGCTTAGGGGGGGTCCCGTACAATGAGCAGTTCTTC. Translating it yields CASSLGGVPYNEQFF.

This clonotype was detected ten times or more. The chain employs TRBV7-2 and TRBJ2-1; 8 bases fit TRBD2. From germline, CDR1 is SGHTA and CDR2 FQGNSA. The CDR3 has 15 amino acids. V gave up 5 bases and J gave up 8 bases; unmatched junction bases: 11. The CDR3 spells CASSIRGGAGYEQFF. The CDR3 nucleotides are TGTGCCAGCAGCATTCGGGGGGGGGCAGGGTATGAGCAGTTCTTC.

J is TRBJ2-5 and V is TRBV12-3 or TRBV12-4; D gene uncertain. The CDR3 contains 16 residues. V lost 8 bases and J 0 bases, leaving 19 bases between the germline ends. The CDR3 DNA reads as TGTGCCAGCCTGCCCTCTGCGGAGCCGTACCAAGAGACCCAGTACTTC. Translating gives CASLPSAEPYQETQYF.

Many counts were recorded for this clonotype. The V and J genes are TRBV28 and TRBJ2-7, with D perhaps matching TRBD1 (5 bases). The CDR3 is 15 amino acids. Trimming took off 4 bases at V and 2 bases at J, with 15 bases between the two ends. Germline V gives CDR1 MDHEN, CDR2 SYDVKM. The CDR3, as DNA: TGTGCCAGCAGTTACCCTGGGGCAGGGCCCTACGAGCAGTACTTC. Protein: CASSYPGAGPYEQYF.

A few counts support this clonotype. This chain connects TRBV2 to TRBJ2-3, with TRBD1 as a possible D gene (6 bases). The CDR3 has 14 residues. V lost 6 bases and J 1 base, leaving 11 bases between the germline ends. The germline V gene has CDR1 SNHLY and CDR2 FYNNEI. This CDR3 reads CASRGADRTDTQYF. CDR3 coding DNA: TGTGCCAGCAGGGGGGCAGACCGCACAGATACGCAGTATTTT. The full variable domain, in which reference TRBV2 and TRBJ2-3 provide the parts outside the CDR3, is EPEVTQTPSHQVTQMGQEVILRCVPISNHLYFYWYRQILGQKVEFLVSFYNNEISEKSEIFDDQFSVERPDGSNFTLKIRSTKLEDSAMYFCASRGADRTDTQYFGPGTRLTVL.

The chain carries TRBV29-1 and TRBJ2-5; D gene unclear. Germline values: CDR1 SQVTM, CDR2 ANQGSEA. The CDR3 runs to 15 residues. V lost 0 bases, J lost 7 bases, and 18 bases lay in between. As DNA, the CDR3 is TGCAGCGTTGAAGATCTCCCGGACCGCCGCGGGACCCAGTACTTC. Its protein is CSVEDLPDRRGTQYF.